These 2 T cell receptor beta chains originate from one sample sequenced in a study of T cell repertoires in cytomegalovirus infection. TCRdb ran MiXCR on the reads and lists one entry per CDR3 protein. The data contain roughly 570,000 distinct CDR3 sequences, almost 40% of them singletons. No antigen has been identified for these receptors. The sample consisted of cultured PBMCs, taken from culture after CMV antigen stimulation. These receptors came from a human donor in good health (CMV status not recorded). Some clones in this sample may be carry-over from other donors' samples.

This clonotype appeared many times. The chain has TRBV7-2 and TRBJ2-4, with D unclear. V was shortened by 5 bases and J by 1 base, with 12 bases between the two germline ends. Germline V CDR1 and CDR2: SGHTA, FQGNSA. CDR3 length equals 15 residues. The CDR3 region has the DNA TGTGCCAGCAGCCGGGCGAGGTCGGCCAAAAACATTCAGTACTTC. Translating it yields CASSRARSAKNIQYF.

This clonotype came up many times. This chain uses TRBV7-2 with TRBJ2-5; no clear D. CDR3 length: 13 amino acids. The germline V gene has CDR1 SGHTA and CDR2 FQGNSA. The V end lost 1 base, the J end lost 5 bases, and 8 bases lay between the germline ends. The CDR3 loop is CASSLGWAETQYF. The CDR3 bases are TGTGCCAGCAGCTTAGGTTGGGCGGAGACCCAGTACTTC.